This T cell receptor (beta chain) is drawn from a study of post-analysis software for immune sequencing data. Study as a whole: Included courses were relapsing-remitting and secondary progressive multiple sclerosis; progressive-relapsing multiple sclerosis was also included.

A note on this clonotype: Its antigen is currently unknown. One end of the junction does not line up with germline, which may come from a read error.

Germline loops: CDR1 KGHDR, CDR2 SFDVKD. CDR3 length: 15 residues. General study findings and limits: Clustering by F measure revealed strong co-clustering among samples prepared together in one batch. Patients with multiple sclerosis recorded significantly lower normalized Chao1 diversity than controls, the study found. Controls showed lower frequencies than patients for a handful of TRBV segments, and TRBV5-6, TRBV5-1 and TRBV20-1 were among these.

The TCR beta cDNA libraries carried unique molecular identifiers. T cells numbering roughly 1 to 10 million yielded roughly 500,000 cDNA molecules. MiXCR, run by TCRdb on the PCR reads, gives a single entry per CDR3 protein. The sample lists about 260,000 distinct CDR3 sequences; 35% to 40% were seen once. The chain recombines TRBV24-1 with TRBJ1-2, with D maybe TRBD1 (5 bases). The sequenced sample consisted of blood. The clonotype comes from a girl aged 5-17 years with multiple sclerosis. The DNA of the CDR3 is TGTGCCACCAGTGATCGACAGTCGGGGAAATGTGGCTGCACCTTC. The encoded protein is CATSDRQSGKCGCTF.